The table lists the clone carrying this T cell receptor (beta chain) with a count of one. Antigen: not known. This CDR3 is 16 amino acids long. These data originate in a study of T-cell memory formation after mild COVID-19. Regarding the study as a whole: CD4+ clones that contracted lay mainly in CM and EM; CD8+ ones lay in EMRA.

TCRdb passed the 5' RACE reads through MiXCR, listing each CDR3 protein once. This table has some 410,000 distinct CDR3 sequences, under 25% appearing once. This chain uses TRBV21-1 with TRBJ1-6; the table names TRBD1, a call not compared with the DNA. TRBV21-1 is a listed pseudogene. This sequence was found in an adult woman who had mild COVID-19 (a few samples of this study predate the infection). Cell type and time point are not known. The sample consisted of PBMCs or a T cell subset sorted from them (not recorded which). The DNA of the CDR3 is TGTGCCAGCAGCAAAGACAGGGCGGCCTATAATTCACCCCTCCACTTT. This translates into CASSKDRAAYNSPLHF.